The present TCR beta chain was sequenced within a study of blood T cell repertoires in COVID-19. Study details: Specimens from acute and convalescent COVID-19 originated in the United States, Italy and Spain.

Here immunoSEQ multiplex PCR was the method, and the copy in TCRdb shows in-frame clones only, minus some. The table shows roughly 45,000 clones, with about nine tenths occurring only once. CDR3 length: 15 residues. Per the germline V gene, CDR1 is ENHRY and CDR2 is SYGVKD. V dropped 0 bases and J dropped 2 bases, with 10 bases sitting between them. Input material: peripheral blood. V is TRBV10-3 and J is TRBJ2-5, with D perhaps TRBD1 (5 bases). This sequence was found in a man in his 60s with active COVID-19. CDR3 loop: CAISESRSGQETQYF. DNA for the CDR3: TGTGCCATCAGTGAGTCGCGGTCAGGGCAAGAGACCCAGTACTTC.